This T cell receptor (beta chain) was sequenced for a study of T cell responses to AZD1222 COVID-19 vaccine. Of note for this clone: The antigen is undetermined.

Clones were read by immunoSEQ multiplex PCR, and TCRdb kept only the in-frame ones, dropping some. This table holds approximately 140,000 clones, 75% to 90% found once. Study conclusions and caveats: All repertoire sampling was performed exclusively after the peak T cell response. Spike was spanned by vaccine-associated CD4 TCRs, which were dominant at 160-218 and 743-854.

The receptor's source is an adult in good health. The sample in question was peripheral blood, obtained on day 0 of MenACWY control vaccination.

The CDR3 DNA reads as TGTGCCAGCAGCTCTCTTGACACATCTGGAAACACCATATATTTT. This translates into CASSSLDTSGNTIYF. The rearrangement links TRBV7-6 to TRBJ1-3; D unresolved. The CDR3 runs to 15 residues. The germline V gene has CDR1 SGHVS and CDR2 FNYEAQ. Trimming shortened V by 4 bases and J by 1 base, and 11 bases separated the two germline ends. The full variable domain, its missing parts supplied by reference TRBV7-6 and TRBJ1-3, is GAGVSQSPRYKVTKRGQDVALRCDPISGHVSLYWYRQALGQGPEFLTYFNYEAQQDKSGLPNDRFSAERPEGSISTLTIQRTEQRDSAMYRCASSSLDTSGNTIYFGEGSWLTVV.